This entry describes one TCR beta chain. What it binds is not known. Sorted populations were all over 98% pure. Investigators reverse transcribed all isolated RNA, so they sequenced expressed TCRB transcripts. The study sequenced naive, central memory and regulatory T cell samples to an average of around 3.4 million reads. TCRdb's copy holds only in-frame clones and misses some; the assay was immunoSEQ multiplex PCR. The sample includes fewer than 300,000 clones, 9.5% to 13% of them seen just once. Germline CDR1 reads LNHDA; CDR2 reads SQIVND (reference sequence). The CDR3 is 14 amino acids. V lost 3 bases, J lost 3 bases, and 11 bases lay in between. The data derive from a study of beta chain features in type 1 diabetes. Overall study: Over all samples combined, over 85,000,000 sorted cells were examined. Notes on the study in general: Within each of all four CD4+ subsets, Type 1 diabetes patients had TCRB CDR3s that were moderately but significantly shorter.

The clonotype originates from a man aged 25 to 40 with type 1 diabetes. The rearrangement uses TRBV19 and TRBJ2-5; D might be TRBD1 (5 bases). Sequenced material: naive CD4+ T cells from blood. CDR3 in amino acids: CASSIHSTEETQYF. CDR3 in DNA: TGTGCCAGTAGTATTCACTCGACAGAAGAGACCCAGTACTTC.